Listed below are T cell receptor beta chains from one sample, sequenced in a study of blood T cell repertoires in COVID-19. The repertoire was sequenced with immunoSEQ multiplex PCR; TCRdb's copy has only in-frame clones and lacks some. The sample consists of roughly 110,000 clones, approximately 90% of them appearing once. Sequenced input: peripheral blood. Receptor source: a human donor with acute or convalescent COVID-19. The donor label of this sample is uncertain. Both conserved end residues are part of each CDR3. The D gene is left open where the match is weak.

J: TRBJ1-2; length: 13; D: TRBD1; V: TRBV2; CDR3: CASRTQGAAGYTF
J: TRBJ1-2; length: 12; D: NA; V: TRBV6-5; CDR3: CATKGANYGYTF
J: TRBJ1-6; length: 16; D: NA; V: TRBV6-6; CDR3: CASRRSESSYNSPLHF
J: TRBJ2-3; length: 16; D: TRBD1; V: TRBV29-1; CDR3: CSAIYLRTGEGDTQYF
J: TRBJ2-7; length: 13; D: NA; V: TRBV2; CDR3: CASSYNRVDEQYF
J: TRBJ2-7; length: 15; D: TRBD1; V: TRBV6-5; CDR3: CASSYSQGASYEQYF
J: TRBJ2-5; length: 14; D: NA; V: TRBV28; CDR3: CASRPGRFEETQYF
J: TRBJ1-6; length: 13; D: NA; V: TRBV9; CDR3: CASSARQDSPLHF
J: TRBJ2-7; length: 15; D: TRBD1; V: TRBV19; CDR3: CASSARRDRGNEQYF
J: TRBJ2-3; length: 14; D: TRBD1; V: TRBV6-6; CDR3: CASSSGQVPDTQYF
J: TRBJ1-5; length: 14; D: NA; V: TRBV19; CDR3: CASNRAGFDQPQHF
J: TRBJ1-2; length: 13; D: NA; V: TRBV7-2; CDR3: CASSRSQDYGYTF
J: TRBJ1-4; length: 14; D: TRBD1; V: TRBV3-1/TRBV3-2; CDR3: CASSQEDRNEKLFF
J: TRBJ1-2; length: 15; D: TRBD1; V: TRBV30; CDR3: CAWRPPRQGKVGYTF
J: TRBJ2-2; length: 15; D: NA; V: TRBV18; CDR3: CASSPEIQGTGELFF
J: TRBJ1-1; length: 13; D: NA; V: TRBV30; CDR3: CAWSVLGNTEAFF
J: TRBJ2-7; length: 14; D: TRBD1; V: TRBV18; CDR3: CASSPDRGLYEQYF
J: TRBJ1-6; length: 18; D: NA; V: TRBV7-2; CDR3: CASSAGVTRSSYNSPLHF
J: TRBJ1-4; length: 15; D: NA; V: TRBV7-9; CDR3: CASSLEGRGWEKLFF